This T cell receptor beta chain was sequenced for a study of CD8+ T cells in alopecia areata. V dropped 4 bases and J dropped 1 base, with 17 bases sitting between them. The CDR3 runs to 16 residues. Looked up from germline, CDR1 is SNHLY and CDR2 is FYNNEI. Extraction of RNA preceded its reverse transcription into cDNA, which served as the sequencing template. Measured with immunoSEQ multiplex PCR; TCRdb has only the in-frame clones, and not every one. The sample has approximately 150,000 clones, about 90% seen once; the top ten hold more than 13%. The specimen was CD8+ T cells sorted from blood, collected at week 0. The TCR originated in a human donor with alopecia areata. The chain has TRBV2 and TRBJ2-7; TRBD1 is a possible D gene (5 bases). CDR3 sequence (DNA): TGTGCCAGCAGTGGGTCCAGGGAAGCGAAATCCTACGAGCAGTACTTC. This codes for CASSGSREAKSYEQYF.